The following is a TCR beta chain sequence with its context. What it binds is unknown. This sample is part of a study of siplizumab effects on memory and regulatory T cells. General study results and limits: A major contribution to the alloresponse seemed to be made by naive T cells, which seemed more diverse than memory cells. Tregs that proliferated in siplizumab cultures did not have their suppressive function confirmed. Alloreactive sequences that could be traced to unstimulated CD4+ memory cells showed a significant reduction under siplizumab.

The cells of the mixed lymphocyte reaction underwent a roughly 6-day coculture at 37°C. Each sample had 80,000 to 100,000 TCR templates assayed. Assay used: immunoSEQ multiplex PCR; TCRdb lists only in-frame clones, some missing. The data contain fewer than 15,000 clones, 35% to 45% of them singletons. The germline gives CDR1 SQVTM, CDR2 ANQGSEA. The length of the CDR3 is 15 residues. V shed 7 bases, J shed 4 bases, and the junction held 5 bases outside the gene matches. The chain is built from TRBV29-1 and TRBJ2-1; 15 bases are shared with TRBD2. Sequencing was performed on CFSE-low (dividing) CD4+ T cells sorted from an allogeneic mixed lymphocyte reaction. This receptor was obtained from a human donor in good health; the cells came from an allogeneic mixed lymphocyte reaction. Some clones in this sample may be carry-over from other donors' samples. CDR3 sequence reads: CSGRTSGRVYNEQFF. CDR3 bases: TGCAGCGGTCGGACTAGCGGGAGGGTTTACAATGAGCAGTTCTTC.